The source of this T cell receptor beta chain is a study of T cell responses to AZD1222 COVID-19 vaccine. Sequencing was performed with immunoSEQ multiplex PCR; in TCRdb, only in-frame clones are kept and a portion is missing. Of about 140,000 clones detected, about 90% appear once; the ten largest clones hold roughly 6%. With 1 base clipped from V and 4 bases from J, the junction kept 9 bases outside the gene matches. This CDR3 is built from 16 residues. CDR1 MNHEY and CDR2 SMNVEV come from the germline V gene (reference sequence). Study-wide points: Nearly half of spike-specific TCRs reportedly target variant regions that are unmutated in the B.1.351 and B.1.1.7 variants.

In the case of this clone: Its antigen is not identified.

The rearrangement joins TRBV27 to TRBJ2-7, with 8 bases matching TRBD2. The receptor comes from an adult in good health. The sequencing used peripheral blood, collected on day 0 of AZD1222 vaccination. CDR3 amino acids: CASSLLLAEAGYEQYF. The CDR3 region has the DNA TGTGCCAGCAGTTTATTACTAGCGGAGGCGGGGTACGAGCAGTACTTC.